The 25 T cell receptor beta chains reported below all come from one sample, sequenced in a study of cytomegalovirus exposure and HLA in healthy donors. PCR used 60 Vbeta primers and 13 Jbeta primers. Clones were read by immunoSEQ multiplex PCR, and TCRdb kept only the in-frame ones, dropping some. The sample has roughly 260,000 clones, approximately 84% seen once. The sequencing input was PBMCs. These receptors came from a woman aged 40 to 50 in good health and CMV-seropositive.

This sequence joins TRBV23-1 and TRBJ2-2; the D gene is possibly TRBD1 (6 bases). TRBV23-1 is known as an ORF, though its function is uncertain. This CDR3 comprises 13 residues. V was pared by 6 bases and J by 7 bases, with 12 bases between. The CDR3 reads CASRPNRDGELFF. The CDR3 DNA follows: TGCGCCAGCAGACCAAACAGGGACGGGGAGCTGTTTTTT.

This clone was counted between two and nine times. The CDR3 loop reads CASSPPGSRYEQYF. CDR3 nucleotide sequence: TGTGCCAGCTCACCCCCCGGGAGCCGCTACGAGCAGTACTTC. The chain uses TRBV18 and TRBJ2-7; tentative D call: TRBD2 (6 bases). Trimming removed 3 bases from V and 3 bases from J, with 12 bases in between. Looked up from germline, CDR1 is KGHSH and CDR2 is LQKENI. The CDR3 is made up of 14 amino acids.

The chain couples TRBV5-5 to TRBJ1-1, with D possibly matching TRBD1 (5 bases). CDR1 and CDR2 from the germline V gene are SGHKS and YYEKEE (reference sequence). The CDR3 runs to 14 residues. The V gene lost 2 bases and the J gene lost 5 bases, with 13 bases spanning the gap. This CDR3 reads CASSFRVTVTEAFF. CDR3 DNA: TGTGCCAGCAGCTTCAGGGTGACGGTGACTGAAGCTTTCTTT.

The CDR3 reads CAWRPSGSGGEQFF. In DNA, the CDR3 is TGTGCCTGGAGGCCAAGCGGGAGTGGCGGTGAGCAGTTCTTC. The chain recombines TRBV30 with TRBJ2-1, with 8 nucleotides matching TRBD2. CDR1 is GTSNPN, CDR2 SVGIG, per germline (reference sequence). The junction had 10 bases not matched to a gene; V was cut back by 3 bases and J by 9 bases. The CDR3 contains 14 residues.

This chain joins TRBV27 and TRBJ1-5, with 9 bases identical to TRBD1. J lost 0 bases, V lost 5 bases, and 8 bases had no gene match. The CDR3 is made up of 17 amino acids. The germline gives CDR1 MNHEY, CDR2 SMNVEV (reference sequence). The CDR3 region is CASSPRTGDYSNQPQHF. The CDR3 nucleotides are TGTGCCAGCAGTCCTCGGACAGGGGATTATAGCAATCAGCCCCAGCATTTT.

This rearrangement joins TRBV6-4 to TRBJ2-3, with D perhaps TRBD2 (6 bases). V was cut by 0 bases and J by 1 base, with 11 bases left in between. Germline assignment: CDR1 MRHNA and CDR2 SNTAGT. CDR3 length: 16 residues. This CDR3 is CASSDSGGKGTDTQYF. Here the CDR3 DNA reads TGTGCCAGCAGTGACTCGGGCGGGAAAGGCACAGATACGCAGTATTTT.

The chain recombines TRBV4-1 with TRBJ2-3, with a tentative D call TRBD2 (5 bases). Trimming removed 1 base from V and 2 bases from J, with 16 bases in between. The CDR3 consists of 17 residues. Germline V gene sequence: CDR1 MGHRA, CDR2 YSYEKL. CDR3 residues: CASSQGEPFLITDTQYF. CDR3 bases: TGCGCCAGCAGCCAAGGGGAGCCTTTCCTGATCACAGATACGCAGTATTTT.

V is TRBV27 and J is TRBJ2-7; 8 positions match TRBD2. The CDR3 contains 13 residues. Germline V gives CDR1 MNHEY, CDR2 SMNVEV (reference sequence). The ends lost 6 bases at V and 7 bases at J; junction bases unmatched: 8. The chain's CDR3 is CASRGLAALEQYF. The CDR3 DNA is TGTGCCAGCAGAGGACTAGCAGCTTTAGAGCAGTACTTC.

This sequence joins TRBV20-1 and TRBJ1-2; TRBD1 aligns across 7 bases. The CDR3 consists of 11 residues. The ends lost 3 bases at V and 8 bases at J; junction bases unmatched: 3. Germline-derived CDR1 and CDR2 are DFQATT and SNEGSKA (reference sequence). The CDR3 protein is CSASIGGGYTF. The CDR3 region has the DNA TGCAGTGCTAGTATAGGGGGCGGCTACACCTTC.

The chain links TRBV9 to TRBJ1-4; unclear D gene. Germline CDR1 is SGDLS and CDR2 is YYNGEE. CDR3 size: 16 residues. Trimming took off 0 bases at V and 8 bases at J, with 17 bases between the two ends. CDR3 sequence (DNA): TGTGCCAGCAGCGTAGGGGATTCCAATGGCGGGGAAAAACTGTTTTTT. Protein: CASSVGDSNGGEKLFF.

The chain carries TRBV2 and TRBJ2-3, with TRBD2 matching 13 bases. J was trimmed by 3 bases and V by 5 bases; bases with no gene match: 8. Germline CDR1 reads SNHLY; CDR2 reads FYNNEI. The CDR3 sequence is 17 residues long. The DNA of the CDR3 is TGTGCCAGCAGTAAAGAGGGGACTAGCGGGAAAACAGATACGCAGTATTTT. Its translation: CASSKEGTSGKTDTQYF.

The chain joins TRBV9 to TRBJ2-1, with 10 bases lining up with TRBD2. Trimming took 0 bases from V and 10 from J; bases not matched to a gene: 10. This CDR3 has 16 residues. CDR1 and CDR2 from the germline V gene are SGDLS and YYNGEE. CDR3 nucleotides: TGTGCCAGCAGCGTAGCTCCCCTAGCGGGAGTTAGGGAGCAGTTCTTC. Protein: CASSVAPLAGVREQFF.

For the CDR3, the DNA is TGTGCCAGCAGTCCCCCGAGACTCAAGCGAAAATCCTACGAGCAGTACTTC. This gives the protein CASSPPRLKRKSYEQYF. The chain links TRBV28 to TRBJ2-7; D uncertain. Trimming stripped 5 bases from V and 1 base from J, with 21 bases between. The CDR3 is 17 residues long. Germline V gives CDR1 MDHEN, CDR2 SYDVKM. Together with reference TRBV28 and TRBJ2-7, the CDR3 gives the full variable domain: DVKVTQSSRYLVKRTGEKVFLECVQDMDHENMFWYRQDPGLGLRLIYFSYDVKMKEKGDIPEGYSVSREKKERFSLILESASTNQTSMYLCASSPPRLKRKSYEQYFGPGTRLTVT.

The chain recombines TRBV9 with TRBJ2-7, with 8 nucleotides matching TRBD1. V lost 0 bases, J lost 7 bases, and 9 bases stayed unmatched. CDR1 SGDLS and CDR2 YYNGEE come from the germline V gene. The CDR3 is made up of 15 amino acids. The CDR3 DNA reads TGTGCCAGCAGCGTAGAGGGACAGGCACCGGGGGAGCAGTACTTC. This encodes CASSVEGQAPGEQYF.

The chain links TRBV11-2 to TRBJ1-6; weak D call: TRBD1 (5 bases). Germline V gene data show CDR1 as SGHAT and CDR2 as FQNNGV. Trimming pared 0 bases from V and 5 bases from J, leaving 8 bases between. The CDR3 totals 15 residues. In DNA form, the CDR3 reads TGTGCCAGCAGCTTAGATTCAGGGAATAATTCACCCCTCCACTTT. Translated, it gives CASSLDSGNNSPLHF.

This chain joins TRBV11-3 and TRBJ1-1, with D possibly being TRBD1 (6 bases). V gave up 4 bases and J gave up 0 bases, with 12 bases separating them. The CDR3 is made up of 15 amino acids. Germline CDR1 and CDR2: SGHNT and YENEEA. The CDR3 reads CASSSGAHLNTEAFF. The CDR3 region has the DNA TGTGCCAGCAGCTCAGGGGCCCACTTGAACACTGAAGCTTTCTTT.

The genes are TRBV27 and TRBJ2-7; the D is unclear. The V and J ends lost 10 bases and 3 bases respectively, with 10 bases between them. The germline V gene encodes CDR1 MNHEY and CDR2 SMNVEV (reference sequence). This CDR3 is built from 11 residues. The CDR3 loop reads CATGVVYEQYF. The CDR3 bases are TGTGCCACCGGAGTTGTCTACGAGCAGTACTTC.

CDR3 sequence (DNA): TGTGCCACCAGCAGAGGCGGACTAGACGCCGGGGAGCTGTTTTTT. It yields the protein CATSRGGLDAGELFF. The genes are TRBV15 and TRBJ2-2, with 7 bases matching TRBD2. Germline CDR1 and CDR2: LNHNV and YYDKDF (reference sequence). The junction had 5 bases not matched to a gene; V was cut back by 1 base and J by 6 bases. This CDR3 is 15 amino acids long.

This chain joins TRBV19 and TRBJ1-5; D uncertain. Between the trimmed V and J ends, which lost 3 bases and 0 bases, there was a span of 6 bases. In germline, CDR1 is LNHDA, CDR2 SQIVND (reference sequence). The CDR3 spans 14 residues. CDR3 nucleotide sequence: TGTGCCAGTAGTATGCCGGTTAGCAATCAGCCCCAGCATTTT. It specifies CASSMPVSNQPQHF. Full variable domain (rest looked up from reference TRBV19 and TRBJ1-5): DGGITQSPKYLFRKEGQNVTLSCEQNLNHDAMYWYRQDPGQGLRLIYYSQIVNDFQKGDIAEGYSVSREKKESFPLTVTSAQKNPTAFYLCASSMPVSNQPQHFGDGTRLSIL.

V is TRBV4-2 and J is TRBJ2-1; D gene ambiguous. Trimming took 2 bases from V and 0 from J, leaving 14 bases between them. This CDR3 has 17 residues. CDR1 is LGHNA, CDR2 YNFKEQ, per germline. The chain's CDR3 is CASSQSHVRSSYNEQFF. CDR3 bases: TGTGCCAGCAGCCAATCTCACGTGAGGAGCTCCTACAATGAGCAGTTCTTC.

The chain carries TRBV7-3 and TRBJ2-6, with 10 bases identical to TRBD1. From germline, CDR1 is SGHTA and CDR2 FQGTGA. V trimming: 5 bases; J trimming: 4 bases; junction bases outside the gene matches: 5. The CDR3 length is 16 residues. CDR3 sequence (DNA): TGTGCCAGCAGCCGACAGGGGGCAGGAGGGGCCAACGTCCTGACTTTC. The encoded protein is CASSRQGAGGANVLTF.

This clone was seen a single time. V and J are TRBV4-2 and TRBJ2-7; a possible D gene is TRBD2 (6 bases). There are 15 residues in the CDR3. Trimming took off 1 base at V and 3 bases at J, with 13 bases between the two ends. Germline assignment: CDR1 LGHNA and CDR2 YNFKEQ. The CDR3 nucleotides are TGTGCCAGCAGCCAAGTCGGCGGGACCAACTACGAGCAGTACTTC. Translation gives CASSQVGGTNYEQYF.

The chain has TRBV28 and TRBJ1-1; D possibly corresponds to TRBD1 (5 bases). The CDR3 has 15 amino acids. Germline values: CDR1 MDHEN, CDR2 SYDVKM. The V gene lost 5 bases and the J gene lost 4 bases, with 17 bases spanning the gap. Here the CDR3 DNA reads TGTGCCAGCAGTCCCCCCGGGCGCAGGGTCACTGAAGCTTTCTTT. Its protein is CASSPPGRRVTEAFF.

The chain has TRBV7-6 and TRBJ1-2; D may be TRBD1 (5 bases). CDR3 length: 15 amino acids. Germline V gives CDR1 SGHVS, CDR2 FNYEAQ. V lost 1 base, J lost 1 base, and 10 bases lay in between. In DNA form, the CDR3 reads TGTGCCAGCAGCTTAGGAGCAGGGAATAACTATGGCTACACCTTC. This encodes CASSLGAGNNYGYTF.

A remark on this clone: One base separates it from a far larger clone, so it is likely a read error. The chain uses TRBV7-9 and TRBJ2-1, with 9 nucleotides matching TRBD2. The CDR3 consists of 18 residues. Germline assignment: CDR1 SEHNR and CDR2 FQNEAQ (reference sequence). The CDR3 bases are TGTTCCAGCAGCTTAGAAGCAGCTATCAGACTAGCGGACAATGAGCAGTTCTTC. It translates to CSSSLEAAIRLADNEQFF. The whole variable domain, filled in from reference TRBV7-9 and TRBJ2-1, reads DTGVSQNPRHKITKRGQNVTFRCDPISEHNRLYWYRQTLGQGPEFLTYFQNEAQLEKSRLLSDRFSAERPKGSFSTLEIQRTEQGDSAMYLCSSSLEAAIRLADNEQFFGPGTRLTVL.